The rows below give T cell receptor beta chains drawn from one sample of a study of T cells after yellow fever vaccination. MiXCR, applied by TCRdb to the 5' RACE reads, yields one record per CDR3 protein. This sample yields 250,000 to 400,000 distinct CDR3 sequences, of which 4.1% are seen a single time; 20% to 25% belongs to the top ten. Source: PBMCs, taken 5 days after the yellow fever booster vaccination. The receptor set was obtained from a man aged 18-30 years who received the YFV17D yellow fever vaccine. The CDR3 runs from the conserved cysteine through the conserved F or W. Fields, in order: D gene, clone size, V gene, J gene, CDR3 protein, CDR3 DNA. The D gene is left open where the match is weak. Clone size appears in some rows only: once, few, many, or a class for an expanded clone.

>TRBD1|many|TRBV12-3/TRBV12-4|TRBJ2-1
CASATGTGYNEQFF
TGTGCCAGCGCTACGGGGACAGGCTACAATGAGCAGTTCTTC
>NA|NA|TRBV10-3|TRBJ2-6
CAISETGSGANVLTF
TGTGCCATCAGTGAGACCGGCTCTGGGGCCAACGTCCTGACTTTC
>TRBD1|NA|TRBV7-6|TRBJ1-2
CASSRRDRSTGYTF
TGTGCCAGCAGCCGCCGGGACAGAAGTACGGGCTACACCTTC
>NA|NA|TRBV7-9|TRBJ2-7
CASSRMGRGTRPYEQYF
TGTGCCAGCAGCCGCATGGGAAGGGGGACTCGCCCCTACGAGCAGTACTTC
>NA|many|TRBV5-1|TRBJ2-1
CASSSGWGYWVEQFF
TGCGCCAGCAGCTCTGGCTGGGGGTATTGGGTTGAGCAGTTCTTC
>NA|many|TRBV7-9|TRBJ1-6
CASSYPTGPSPLHF
TGTGCCAGCAGCTACCCGACGGGGCCGTCACCCCTCCACTTT
>TRBD1|NA|TRBV5-1|TRBJ2-1
CASSRDRLKFF
TGCGCCAGCAGCAGGGACAGGTTGAAGTTCTTC
>TRBD2|many|TRBV7-6|TRBJ2-1
CASSLRAGSGGETYNEQFF
TGTGCCAGCAGCTTAAGGGCCGGTAGCGGGGGGGAAACCTACAATGAGCAGTTCTTC
>TRBD2|many|TRBV7-9|TRBJ2-2
CASSRIAGRNLNTGELFF
TGTGCCAGCAGCCGTATAGCGGGGAGGAATTTAAACACCGGGGAGCTGTTTTTT
>TRBD2|many|TRBV7-9|TRBJ2-1
CASSTEPGGNEQFF
TGTGCCAGCAGCACCGAACCGGGGGGGAATGAGCAGTTCTTC
>TRBD1|few|TRBV7-3|TRBJ1-2
CASSLSPGQGATGYTF
TGTGCCAGCAGCTTATCCCCGGGACAGGGGGCCACTGGCTACACCTTC
>TRBD1|few|TRBV6-2/TRBV6-3|TRBJ1-1
CASSTGAVNTEAFF
TGTGCCAGCAGTACAGGGGCCGTGAACACTGAAGCTTTCTTT
>NA|NA|TRBV15|TRBJ2-7
CATSRDQPGPKVQYF
TGTGCCACCAGCAGAGATCAGCCAGGGCCCAAGGTTCAGTACTTC
>NA|NA|TRBV7-2|TRBJ1-3
CASSYTGGNTIYF
TGTGCCAGCAGCTACACAGGGGGAAACACCATATATTTT
>TRBD2|few|TRBV19|TRBJ2-1
CASRPQPGGTLNEQFF
TGTGCCAGTAGGCCTCAACCGGGGGGAACCCTCAATGAGCAGTTCTTC
>NA|few|TRBV20-1|TRBJ1-5
CSAREPGSYQPQHF
TGCAGTGCTAGAGAGCCGGGTTCGTATCAGCCCCAGCATTTT
>NA|few|TRBV20-1|TRBJ1-2
CSARDWASDTF
TGCAGTGCTAGAGATTGGGCATCGGACACCTTC
>TRBD1|many|TRBV25-1|TRBJ2-3
CASSPGQGFKDTQYF
TGTGCCAGCAGTCCGGGACAGGGGTTTAAGGATACGCAGTATTTT
>NA|few|TRBV6-4|TRBJ2-1
CASSDSGTNEQFF
TGTGCCAGCAGTGATTCCGGTACGAATGAGCAGTTCTTC
>NA|NA|TRBV6-6|TRBJ1-1
CASSPGQLPNTEAFF
TGTGCCAGCAGTCCCGGACAGTTGCCGAACACTGAAGCTTTCTTT
>NA|many|TRBV20-1|TRBJ1-3
CSASRSYSGNTIYF
TGCAGTGCTAGCCGGTCTTACTCTGGAAACACCATATATTTT
>NA|many|TRBV27|TRBJ2-2
CASSLRGIGELFF
TGTGCCAGCAGTTTGAGAGGGATCGGGGAGCTGTTTTTT
>NA|many|TRBV29-1|TRBJ2-1
CSYREGYNEQFF
TGCAGCTACAGGGAGGGCTACAATGAGCAGTTCTTC
>NA|many|TRBV10-3|TRBJ2-6
CAISGTRDSGANVLTF
TGTGCCATCAGTGGGACCCGAGACTCTGGGGCCAACGTCCTGACTTTC
>NA|many|TRBV12-3/TRBV12-4|TRBJ1-1
CASSRDIVNTEAFF
TGTGCCAGCAGTCGGGACATAGTGAACACTGAAGCTTTCTTT
>NA|NA|TRBV3-1|TRBJ2-5
CASSHRDLQETQYF
TGTGCCAGCAGCCACAGAGACCTCCAAGAGACCCAGTACTTC
>NA|NA|TRBV6-5|TRBJ2-2
CASTRILNTGELFF
TGTGCCAGCACTCGGATTTTGAACACCGGGGAGCTGTTTTTT
>NA|few|TRBV13|TRBJ1-1
CASSSLAWPVNTEAFF
TGTGCCAGCAGCAGCTTAGCTTGGCCAGTAAACACTGAAGCTTTCTTT
>NA|few|TRBV9|TRBJ1-1
CASSVNYFSEAFF
TGTGCCAGCAGCGTAAACTATTTTAGTGAAGCTTTCTTT
>NA|few|TRBV6-5|TRBJ1-1
CASSYDPANLWGTEAFF
TGTGCCAGCAGTTACGACCCCGCCAACTTATGGGGAACTGAAGCTTTCTTT